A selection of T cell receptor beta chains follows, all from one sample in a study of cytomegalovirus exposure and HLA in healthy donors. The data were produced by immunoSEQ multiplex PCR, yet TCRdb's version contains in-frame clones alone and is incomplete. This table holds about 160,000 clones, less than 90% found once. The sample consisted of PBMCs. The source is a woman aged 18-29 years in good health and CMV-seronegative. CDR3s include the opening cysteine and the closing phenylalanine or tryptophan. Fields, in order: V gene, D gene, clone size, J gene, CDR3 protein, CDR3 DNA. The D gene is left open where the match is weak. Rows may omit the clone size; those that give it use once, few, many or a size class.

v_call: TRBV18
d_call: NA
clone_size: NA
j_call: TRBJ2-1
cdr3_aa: CASSPVAGSYNEQFF
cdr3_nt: TGTGCCAGCTCACCCGTGGCAGGGTCCTACAATGAGCAGTTCTTC

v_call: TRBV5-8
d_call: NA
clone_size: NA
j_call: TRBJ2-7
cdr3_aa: CASSFTGSSYEQYF
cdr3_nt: TGTGCCAGCAGCTTTACAGGGAGTTCCTACGAGCAGTACTTC

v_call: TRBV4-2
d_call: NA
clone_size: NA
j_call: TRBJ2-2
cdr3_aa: CASSQEAFWTGELFF
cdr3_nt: TGTGCCAGCAGCCAAGAGGCATTTTGGACCGGGGAGCTGTTTTTT

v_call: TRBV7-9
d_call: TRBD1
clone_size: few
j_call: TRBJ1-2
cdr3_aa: CSSSLADRGGYTF
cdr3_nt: TGTTCCAGCAGCTTAGCCGACAGGGGTGGCTACACCTTC

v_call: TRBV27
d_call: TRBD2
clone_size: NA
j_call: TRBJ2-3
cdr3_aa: CASSHRGGADTQYF
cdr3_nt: TGTGCCAGCAGCCATCGCGGGGGGGCAGATACGCAGTATTTT

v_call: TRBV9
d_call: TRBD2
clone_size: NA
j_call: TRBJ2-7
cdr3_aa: CASSAGLAGYEQYF
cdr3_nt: TGTGCCAGCAGCGCGGGACTAGCGGGGTACGAGCAGTACTTC

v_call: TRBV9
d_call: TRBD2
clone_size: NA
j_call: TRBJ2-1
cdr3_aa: CASSPTSGGAPYNEQFF
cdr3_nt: TGTGCCAGCAGCCCGACTAGCGGGGGGGCCCCCTACAATGAGCAGTTCTTC

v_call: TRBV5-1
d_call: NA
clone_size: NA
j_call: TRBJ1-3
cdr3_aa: CASSFGLGRGGNTIYF
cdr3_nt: TGCGCCAGCAGCTTTGGTTTGGGCAGGGGCGGAAACACCATATATTTT

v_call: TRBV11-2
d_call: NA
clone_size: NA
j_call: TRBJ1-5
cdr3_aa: CASSLGWGGHQPQHF
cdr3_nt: TGTGCCAGCAGCTTAGGGTGGGGAGGCCATCAGCCCCAGCATTTT

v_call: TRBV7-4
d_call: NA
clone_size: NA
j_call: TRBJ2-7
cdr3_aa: CASSLALRDCYEQYF
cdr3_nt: TGTGCCAGCAGCTTAGCGCTAAGGGACTGCTACGAGCAGTACTTC

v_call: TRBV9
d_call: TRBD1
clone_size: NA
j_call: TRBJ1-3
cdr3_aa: CASSNRGPGNTIYF
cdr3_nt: TGTGCCAGCAGTAACAGGGGGCCGGGAAACACCATATATTTT

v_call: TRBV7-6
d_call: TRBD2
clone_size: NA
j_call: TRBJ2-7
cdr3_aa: CASSLGLAGGNEQYF
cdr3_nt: TGTGCCAGCAGCTTGGGACTAGCGGGAGGGAACGAGCAGTACTTC

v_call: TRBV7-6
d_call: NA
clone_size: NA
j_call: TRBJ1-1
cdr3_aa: CASTSGGSEAFF
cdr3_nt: TGTGCCAGCACCTCGGGTGGCTCTGAAGCTTTCTTT

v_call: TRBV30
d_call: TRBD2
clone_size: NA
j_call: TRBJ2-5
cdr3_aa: CAWSLGLGQETQYF
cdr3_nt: TGTGCCTGGAGTCTGGGACTAGGCCAAGAGACCCAGTACTTC

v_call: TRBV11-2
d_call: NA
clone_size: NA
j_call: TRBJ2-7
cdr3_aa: CASRPPTGSQYF
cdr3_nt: TGTGCCAGCAGACCCCCAACGGGTAGCCAGTACTTC

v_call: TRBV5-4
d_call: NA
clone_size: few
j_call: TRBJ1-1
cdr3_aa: CASSFNSANTEAFF
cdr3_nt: TGTGCCAGCAGCTTCAACAGTGCGAACACTGAAGCTTTCTTT

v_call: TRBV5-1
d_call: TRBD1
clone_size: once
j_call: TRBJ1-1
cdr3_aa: CASSSGQVNTEAFF
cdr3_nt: TGCGCCAGCAGCTCGGGACAGGTGAACACTGAAGCTTTCTTT